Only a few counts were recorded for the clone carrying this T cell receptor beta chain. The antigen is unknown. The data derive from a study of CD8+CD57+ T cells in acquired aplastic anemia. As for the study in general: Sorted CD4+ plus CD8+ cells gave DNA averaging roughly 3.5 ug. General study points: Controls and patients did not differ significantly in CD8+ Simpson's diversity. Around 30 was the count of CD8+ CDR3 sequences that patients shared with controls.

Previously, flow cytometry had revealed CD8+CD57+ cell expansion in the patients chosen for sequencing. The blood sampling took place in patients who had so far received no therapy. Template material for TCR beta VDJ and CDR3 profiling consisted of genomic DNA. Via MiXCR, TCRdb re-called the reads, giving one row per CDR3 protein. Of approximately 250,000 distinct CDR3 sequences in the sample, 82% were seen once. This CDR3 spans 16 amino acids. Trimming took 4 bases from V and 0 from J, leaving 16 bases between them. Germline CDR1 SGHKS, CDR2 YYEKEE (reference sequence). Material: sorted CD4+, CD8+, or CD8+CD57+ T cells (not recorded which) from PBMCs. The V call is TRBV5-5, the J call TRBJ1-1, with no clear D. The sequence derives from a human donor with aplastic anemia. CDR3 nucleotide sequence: TGTGCCAGCAGCGTGGCTCCCGTCGTCTTGAACACTGAAGCTTTCTTT. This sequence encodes CASSVAPVVLNTEAFF.